This T cell receptor (beta chain) stems from a study of blood T cell repertoires in COVID-19. Study background: Sites in the United States, Italy and Spain provided acute and convalescent COVID-19 samples. PBMCs, B-cell-depleted T cells, or T cells provided the cDNA or gDNA that made up the material.

This clone appeared once. Germline V lookup: CDR1 LGHNA, CDR2 YSLEER. Trimming took 2 bases from V and 0 from J, leaving 21 bases between them. The CDR3 sequence is 19 residues long. In the authors' methods: For nucleated cells, counts were estimated from reference gene primer amplification. Clones were sequenced by immunoSEQ multiplex PCR, and TCRdb holds only the in-frame ones, with some missing. D and trimming come from the DNA, and the V and J calls and clone size come from that table. The sample has tens of thousands of clones, about 76% seen once. This receptor was taken from a woman older than 75 with active or convalescent COVID-19. The sequencing sample was made of peripheral blood. V gene TRBV4-3 combines with J gene TRBJ2-3; tentatively, D is TRBD2 (5 bases). Written as DNA, the CDR3 is TGCGCCAGCAGCCAAAATGGGGAGCTTCCCTTCTCTAGCACAGATACGCAGTATTTT. It yields the protein CASSQNGELPFSSTDTQYF.